This TCR beta chain was observed in a study of beta chain features in type 1 diabetes. About the research overall: Healthy donors resembled patients in age, gender and cell yields. General study points: Within patients, naive, central memory and Treg TCRB repertoires seemed more similar than within healthy donors.

Isolated RNA was reverse transcribed in full, so expressed TCRB transcripts were sequenced. Roughly 3.5 million reads per sample on average were obtained from naive, central memory and regulatory T cell samples. The table came from immunoSEQ multiplex PCR; TCRdb's copy has only in-frame clones and leaves some out. The data hold around 140,000 clones, with 9% to 10% observed a single time. As for this clone: The antigen is undetermined.

The CDR3 spans 15 residues. Trimming cost V 0 bases and J 7 bases; bases outside gene matches: 4. Germline V gene lookup returns CDR1 SGHRS and CDR2 YFSETQ. This TCR came from a woman between 35 and 50 years old in good health. The gene calls are TRBV5-1 and TRBJ1-4; 9 bases are a match to TRBD1. Material for sequencing was central memory CD4+ T cells from blood. CDR3 in amino acids: CASSLETGGGEKLFF. Here the CDR3 DNA reads TGCGCCAGCAGCTTGGAGACAGGGGGAGGTGAAAAACTGTTTTTT.